The 22 T cell receptor beta chains below were found in one sample sequenced in a study of blood T cells in healthy people across ages. Then a second PCR, running about 6 to 12 cycles, was carried out with a sample-barcoded 5' primer and a J-beta primer mix. Via MiXCR, TCRdb re-called the 5' RACE reads, giving one row per CDR3 protein. This table holds some 1.4 million distinct CDR3 sequences, 42% found once. The sample comprised blood. The receptor source for this set is a woman between 18 and 29 years old in good health.

The rearrangement joins TRBV20-1 to TRBJ2-4; a possible D gene is TRBD2 (5 bases). With the DNA end fitting TRBJ2-5 better, the J assignment may be wrong. The CDR3 is 11 residues long. CDR1 and CDR2 (germline): DFQATT, SNEGSKA (reference sequence). CDR3 nucleotide sequence: TGCAGTGCTGCCGGGAAAGAGACCCAGTACTTC. Translated, it gives CSAAGKETQYF.

V is TRBV21-1 and J is TRBJ2-1; the DNA was not used to check the table's D call, TRBD1. TRBV21-1 is a pseudogene locus. The CDR3 extends over 19 amino acids. The CDR3 protein is CASSKMPPPAAPYGDEQFF. The CDR3, as DNA: TGTGCCAGCAGCAAAATGCCCCCCCCAGCGGCCCCCTATGGGGATGAGCAGTTCTTC.

The V call is TRBV9, the J call TRBJ1-2, with D hard to call. Germline lookup yields CDR1 SGDLS and CDR2 YYNGEE. Trimming removed 1 base at V and 6 bases at J, with 7 bases between. The CDR3 runs 12 residues. The DNA for the CDR3 is TGTGCCAGCAGCGTACGGTGGAATGGCTACACCTTC. Encoded protein: CASSVRWNGYTF.

This clonotype was recorded many times. Mismatch with germline at one junction end may stem from a read error. The chain links TRBV12-3 or TRBV12-4 to TRBJ2-5; D might be TRBD2 (7 bases). The CDR3 loop spans 14 amino acids. This CDR3 reads CASSLRGGQETQYF. The DNA for the CDR3 is TGCGCCAGCAGCCTTAGGGGGGGCCAAGAGACCCAGTACTTC.

The chain is built from TRBV11-2 and TRBJ2-3; a possible D gene is TRBD2 (6 bases). Germline V lookup: CDR1 SGHAT, CDR2 FQNNGV. The germline V and J ends were trimmed by 3 bases and 4 bases, with 11 bases remaining between them. This CDR3 is built from 14 residues. As DNA, the CDR3 is TGTGCCAGCAGCTTCCGGGGGAACGCAGATACGCAGTATTTT. Translating gives CASSFRGNADTQYF.

V is TRBV6-1 and J is TRBJ2-1; 8 bases map to TRBD2. Germline assignment: CDR1 MNHNS and CDR2 SASEGT. The V gene end was trimmed by 4 bases and the J gene end by 9 bases; junction bases not matched to a gene: 17. The CDR3 spans 17 residues. CDR3: CASSGRDLAGSHSEQFF. CDR3 sequence (DNA): TGTGCCAGCAGTGGTCGGGATTTAGCGGGATCACACAGTGAGCAGTTCTTC.

Remarks on this clonotype: Just one base apart from a much larger clone, this may be a read error. This rearrangement joins TRBV10-3 to TRBJ2-4, with D perhaps TRBD1 or TRBD2 (5 bases each). The length of the CDR3 is 16 residues. Trimming took off 2 bases at V and 13 bases at J, with 24 bases between the two ends. The germline V gene encodes CDR1 ENHRY and CDR2 SYGVKD. The CDR3 DNA follows: TGTGCCATCAGTGAGCAGGAGGCAGGGTTCTACAATGAGCAGTACTTC. It specifies CAISEQEAGFYNEQYF.

The rearrangement links TRBV5-1 to TRBJ2-2; the match to TRBD1 covers 7 bases. The CDR3 consists of 15 residues. Germline CDR1 and CDR2: SGHRS and YFSETQ. The junction had 7 bases not matched to a gene; V was cut back by 5 bases and J by 3 bases. The CDR3 coding sequence is TGCGCCAGCAGTACCGGGACAGACTACACCGGGGAGCTGTTTTTT. Translation gives CASSTGTDYTGELFF.

The chain is built from TRBV7-9 and TRBJ1-2; D possibly corresponds to TRBD1 (5 bases). This CDR3 spans 16 amino acids. Looked up from germline, CDR1 is SEHNR and CDR2 is FQNEAQ (reference sequence). V was shortened by 4 bases and J by 3 bases, with 18 bases between the two germline ends. CDR3 region: CASSYNGGSRDYGYTF. The CDR3, as DNA: TGTGCCAGCAGCTACAACGGGGGGTCACGCGACTATGGCTACACCTTC.

This clonotype was counted between two and nine times. The chain carries TRBV7-9 and TRBJ1-1; D remains ambiguous. Germline CDR1 is SEHNR and CDR2 is FQNEAQ (reference sequence). Trimming removed 1 base at V and 5 bases at J, with 11 bases between. This CDR3 is 14 amino acids long. The chain's CDR3 is CASSLERGKTEAFF. The CDR3 DNA is TGTGCCAGCAGCTTAGAAAGAGGGAAGACTGAAGCTTTCTTT.

This rearrangement joins TRBV4-1 to TRBJ1-5; TRBD1 is a possible D gene (5 bases). V dropped 0 bases and J dropped 2 bases, with 11 bases sitting between them. The CDR3 sequence is 16 residues long. The V gene's germline CDR1 is MGHRA and CDR2 YSYEKL. Here the CDR3 reads CASSQEPGGGNQPQHF. CDR3 sequence (DNA): TGCGCCAGCAGCCAAGAACCTGGGGGAGGCAATCAGCCCCAGCATTTT.

The chain has TRBV20-1 and TRBJ1-6, with D perhaps matching TRBD1 (5 bases). V was shortened by 8 bases and J by 9 bases, with 17 bases between the two germline ends. Germline loops: CDR1 DFQATT, CDR2 SNEGSKA (reference sequence). The CDR3 runs to 13 residues. For the CDR3, the DNA is TGCAGTCCGACGAGAGGGGAGGTTTCACCCCTCCACTTT. Protein: CSPTRGEVSPLHF.

The rearrangement uses TRBV20-1 and TRBJ2-7, with 7 bases that match TRBD2. CDR1 and CDR2 (germline): DFQATT, SNEGSKA (reference sequence). This CDR3 contains 14 residues. V was pared by 6 bases and J by 1 base, with 9 bases of the junction left unmatched. The chain's CDR3 is CSAWEGEGSYEQYF. The CDR3 DNA reads as TGCAGTGCGTGGGAGGGAGAAGGGTCCTACGAGCAGTACTTC.

In the case of this clonotype: This may stem from a read error, because a much larger clone lies one nucleotide away. This sequence joins TRBV4-1 and TRBJ2-7, with a weak D call TRBD1 (6 bases). V lost 4 bases, J lost 2 bases, and 18 bases lay in between. The CDR3 covers 16 residues. Germline V lookup: CDR1 MGHRA, CDR2 YSYEKL. CDR3 protein: CASSLGTGHIPYEQYF. CDR3 nucleotide sequence: TGCGCCAGCAGCCTTGGTACGGGACACATCCCCTACGAGCAGTACTTC.

This clonotype was detected only a few times. The chain recombines TRBV2 with TRBJ2-7; no firm D call. The CDR3 runs to 13 residues. Trimming removed 3 bases from V and 7 bases from J, with 13 bases in between. Germline CDR1 is SNHLY and CDR2 is FYNNEI. The CDR3 protein is CASSDNGFGEQYF. The CDR3 DNA sequence: TGTGCCAGCAGTGATAATGGGTTCGGAGAGCAGTACTTC.

As concerns this clonotype: An end of the junction differs from the germline gene, which may be a read error. The chain joins TRBV2 to TRBJ2-3; D unresolved. The CDR3 runs 10 residues. Looked up from germline, CDR1 is SNHLY and CDR2 is FYNNEI. This CDR3 reads CASSEDAQYF. Here the CDR3 DNA reads TGTGCCAGCAGTGAAGATGCGCAGTATTTT.

This clonotype was found a few times. The V and J genes are TRBV5-1 and TRBJ2-7, with TRBD1 matching 10 bases. The germline V gene encodes CDR1 SGHRS and CDR2 YFSETQ. The CDR3 is 15 residues long. V lost 4 bases and J lost 1; bases outside the gene matches: 5. CDR3 in amino acids: CASSGRQGASYEQYF. CDR3 coding DNA: TGCGCCAGCAGCGGACGACAGGGGGCTTCCTACGAGCAGTACTTC.

The chain is built from TRBV6-2 or TRBV6-3 and TRBJ2-7, with D hard to call. Germline values: CDR1 MNHEY, CDR2 SVGEGT. This CDR3 has 15 residues. V lost 2 bases and J lost 0, with 11 bases in between. The CDR3 DNA reads as TGTGCCAGCAGTTACACTTCCAGTCACTCCTACGAGCAGTACTTC. It specifies CASSYTSSHSYEQYF.

This chain connects TRBV27 to TRBJ2-5, with 11 nucleotides matching TRBD2. The DNA matches TRBJ2-1 better at its end, which makes the J call doubtful. This CDR3 contains 15 residues. Germline CDR1 is MNHEY and CDR2 is SMNVEV (reference sequence). The CDR3 DNA reads as TGTGCCAGCAGACCCCTAGCGGGAGGTCAAGAGACCCAGTTCTTC. Its translation is CASRPLAGGQETQFF.

The sample holds many counts of this clonotype. CDR3 protein: CSVEGESGETQYF. CDR3 DNA sequence: TGCAGCGTTGAAGGGGAAAGTGGAGAGACCCAGTACTTC. The chain is built from TRBV29-1 and TRBJ2-5, with unresolved D. Trimming pared 1 base from V and 4 bases from J, leaving 10 bases between. The CDR3 is 13 amino acids. Germline CDR1 reads SQVTM; CDR2 reads ANQGSEA.

A few counts support this clonotype. The rearrangement joins TRBV20-1 to TRBJ2-2; 7 positions match TRBD2. The CDR3 runs 14 residues. The trim removed 6 bases at V and 7 bases at J, leaving 11 bases unmatched. Germline assignment: CDR1 DFQATT and CDR2 SNEGSKA (reference sequence). The CDR3: CSAKGGSGVGELFF. The CDR3 nucleotides read TGCAGTGCCAAGGGCGGGAGCGGCGTCGGGGAGCTGTTTTTT.

This rearrangement joins TRBV7-9 to TRBJ2-2, with D maybe TRBD2 (5 bases). Trimming left V 10 bases short and J 3 bases short, with 18 bases between. CDR1 SEHNR and CDR2 FQNEAQ come from the germline V gene (reference sequence). CDR3 length equals 15 residues. The chain's CDR3 is CATRRASVDTGELFF. The CDR3 nucleotides read TGTGCCACCAGGCGGGCCTCCGTTGACACCGGGGAGCTGTTTTTT.